The entry below describes one TCR beta chain. Assay used: immunoSEQ multiplex PCR; TCRdb lists only in-frame clones, some missing. The sample lists approximately 98,000 clones, about 91% occurring once. The data are from a study of T cell changes during pregnancy in multiple sclerosis. CDR1 is MNHEY and CDR2 is SVGAGI in the germline V gene. The CDR3 covers 15 residues. V was pared by 2 bases and J by 3 bases, with 14 bases between. The receptor was derived from a female donor in good health, enrolled as a control in a pregnancy study. The chain links TRBV6-5 to TRBJ2-7; TRBD1 might be the D (6 bases). The sample was peripheral blood, taken after pregnancy. CDR3 DNA sequence: TGTGCCAGCAGTTACGACGCTAGCAGGGGCTACGAGCAGTACTTC. Its protein product is CASSYDASRGYEQYF.